Shown below are 7 T cell receptor gamma chains from a single sample sequenced in a study of gamma-delta T cells after stem cell transplantation. TCRdb fed the RT-PCR reads to CATT. The data hold some 1,200 gamma-chain clones, with under 3.5% observed a single time. The sequenced material came from gamma-delta T cells. These receptors all come from a human donor. It is not recorded whose cells these are; they may come from a transplant donor.

Points on this clone: This is likely an artifact of a read error, given a far larger clone one base away. This sample includes further DNA sequences coding for the same CDR3. The chain uses TRGV9 and TRGJ1 or TRGJ2. This CDR3 has 13 amino acids. Germline values: CDR1 GITISATS, CDR2 ISYDGTV (reference sequence). CDR3 in DNA: TGTGCCTTGTGGGAGGTGAATTACTATAAGAAACTCTTT. Amino acids: CALWEVNYYKKLF.

This clone was detected only a few times. This sequence may be a read error, since a much larger clone differs from it by one base. The chain links TRGV9 to TRGJ1 or TRGJ2. The CDR3 extends over 11 amino acids. The V gene's germline CDR1 is GITISATS and CDR2 ISYDGTV (reference sequence). The CDR3 DNA follows: TGTGCCTTGTGGGAGGATCATAAGAAAATCTTT. Its protein is CALWEDHKKIF.

This clone counts as large. The chain recombines TRGV9 with TRGJ1 or TRGJ2. The CDR3 contains 10 residues. Per germline, CDR1 GITISATS and CDR2 ISYDGTV (reference sequence). Germline trimming cut 0 bases from V and 12 bases from J; bases unmatched to any gene: 2. CDR3 region: CALWEVWKLF. The CDR3, as DNA: TGTGCCTTGTGGGAGGTGTGGAAACTCTTT.

There are a few counts of this clone. The protein TCRdb gives is from a much larger clone and does not agree with this DNA's translation at residue 11, likely a read error; the protein shown here comes from the DNA. The chain couples TRGV8 to TRGJP2. Germline V gives CDR1 VENAVY, CDR2 YDSYNSRV. The CDR3 is made up of 14 amino acids. This chain's CDR3 is CATWDLSSDWTKTF. The DNA of the CDR3 is TGTGCCACCTGGGATTTGAGTAGTGATTGGACCAAGACGTTT.

By proportion, this clone is medium-sized. This chain joins TRGV2 and TRGJ1 or TRGJ2. The ends lost 0 bases at V and 5 bases at J; junction bases unmatched: 7. The length of the CDR3 is 14 residues. CDR1 is EGSNGY, CDR2 YDSYNSKV, per germline. CDR3 in DNA: TGTGCCACCTGGGACGGGCGGGAGAATTATAAGAAACTCTTT. Its translation: CATWDGRENYKKLF.

In its sample, this clone was seen a few times. The chain combines TRGV9 with TRGJ1 or TRGJ2. Trimming at V came to 5 bases and at J to 9 bases, leaving 10 bases not matched to a gene. Germline assignment: CDR1 GITISATS and CDR2 ISYDGTV (reference sequence). The CDR3 has 12 residues. CDR3 residues: CALWGPDRKKLF. For the CDR3, the DNA is TGTGCCTTGTGGGGTCCGGACCGTAAGAAACTCTTT.

This clone is classed as medium-sized (0.01 to 0.1%). The V call is TRGV9, the J call TRGJP. This CDR3 spans 16 amino acids. CDR1 and CDR2 from the germline V gene are GITISATS and ISYDGTV (reference sequence). The V segment lost 3 bases and the J segment 6 bases; nucleotides outside the gene matches: 5. The CDR3 nucleotides read TGTGCCTTGTGGGAGTTTGCAGAGTTGGGCAAAAAAATCAAGGTATTT. This codes for CALWEFAELGKKIKVF.